What follows are 3 T cell receptor beta chains derived from one specimen sequenced in a study of cytomegalovirus exposure and HLA in healthy donors. The PCR ran on 60 Vbeta and 13 Jbeta primers. TCRdb's copy holds only in-frame clones and misses some; the assay was immunoSEQ multiplex PCR. The sample includes around 200,000 clones, 75% to 90% seen only once; the top ten take about 1%. Sequences were obtained from PBMCs. The receptors derive from a woman aged 18-29 years in good health and CMV-seronegative.

This chain connects TRBV5-1 to TRBJ2-7; 9 nucleotides line up with TRBD1. Trimming cost V 3 bases and J 5 bases; bases outside gene matches: 12. Germline V CDR1 and CDR2: SGHRS, YFSETQ. This CDR3 has 16 residues. CDR3 region: CASSSWSRDRDHEQYF. The CDR3, as DNA: TGCGCCAGCAGCTCCTGGAGCCGGGACAGGGATCACGAGCAGTACTTC.

The chain recombines TRBV30 with TRBJ1-4, with unresolved D. V was cut by 0 bases and J by 10 bases, with 6 bases left in between. The CDR3 spans 11 residues. Germline V CDR1 and CDR2: GTSNPN, SVGIG (reference sequence). CDR3 region: CAWSVLGKLFF. In nucleotides, the CDR3 is TGTGCCTGGAGTGTACTTGGAAAACTGTTTTTT.

This clone has a single count. This rearrangement joins TRBV7-8 to TRBJ1-6; D is unclear. This CDR3 is built from 13 residues. Germline CDR1 reads SGHVS; CDR2 reads FQNEAQ. V gave up 3 bases and J gave up 10 bases, with 10 bases separating them. The CDR3 is CASSFGERSPLHF. The CDR3 DNA is TGTGCCAGCAGCTTCGGGGAACGGTCACCCCTCCACTTT.